Listed below are T cell receptor beta chains from one sample, sequenced in a study of PD-1 blockade in classical Hodgkin lymphoma. Clones were read by immunoSEQ multiplex PCR, and TCRdb kept only the in-frame ones, dropping some. Of about 24,000 clones listed, approximately 79% are singletons. This specimen was peripheral blood mononuclear cells (PBMCs), taken before the fourth cycle of nivolumab. The origin of the receptors is a human donor with classical Hodgkin lymphoma. CDR3s include the opening cysteine and the closing phenylalanine or tryptophan. The D gene is left open where the match is weak. Rows give clone size only sometimes, using once, few, many, or a class for an expanded clone.

clone size: -; J gene: TRBJ2-2; D gene: -; V gene: TRBV27; CDR3 DNA: TGTGCCAGCAGTGGGTTAGACGCGAACACCGGGGAGCTGTTTTTT; CDR3 protein: CASSGLDANTGELFF
clone size: once; J gene: TRBJ2-1; D gene: -; V gene: TRBV2; CDR3 DNA: TGTGCCAGCAGTAATACTAGGTCCCATGAGCAGTTCTTC; CDR3 protein: CASSNTRSHEQFF
clone size: once; J gene: TRBJ2-1; D gene: TRBD2; V gene: TRBV29-1; CDR3 DNA: TGCAGCGTACGACTAGCGACCTACAATGAGCAGTTCTTC; CDR3 protein: CSVRLATYNEQFF
clone size: -; J gene: TRBJ2-7; D gene: -; V gene: TRBV5-1; CDR3 DNA: TGCGCCAGCAGCCCCGCGTTTACAGGGAGCAACGAGCAGTACTTC; CDR3 protein: CASSPAFTGSNEQYF
clone size: -; J gene: TRBJ2-7; D gene: TRBD1; V gene: TRBV2; CDR3 DNA: TGTGCCAGCACCCCGGACAGGGCGAGGGAGCAGTACTTC; CDR3 protein: CASTPDRAREQYF
clone size: -; J gene: TRBJ1-2; D gene: -; V gene: TRBV19; CDR3 DNA: TGTGCCAGTAGTATACAGGGTACCCATGGCTACACCTTC; CDR3 protein: CASSIQGTHGYTF
clone size: -; J gene: TRBJ1-5; D gene: -; V gene: TRBV6-6; CDR3 DNA: TGTGCCAGCAGCCTAGGGGTTAGCAATCAGCCCCAGCATTTT; CDR3 protein: CASSLGVSNQPQHF
clone size: -; J gene: TRBJ2-7; D gene: TRBD2; V gene: TRBV7-9; CDR3 DNA: TGTGCCAGCCAAAACAGAACTAGCGGGAGGACGAGGTCCTACGAGCAGTACTTC; CDR3 protein: CASQNRTSGRTRSYEQYF
clone size: -; J gene: TRBJ1-1; D gene: -; V gene: TRBV6-5; CDR3 DNA: TGTGCCAGCAGTTACAGGGCAGGGCTGAACACTGAAGCTTTCTTT; CDR3 protein: CASSYRAGLNTEAFF
clone size: -; J gene: TRBJ2-4; D gene: -; V gene: TRBV19; CDR3 DNA: TGTGCCAGTAGTCCTCTAGATAAAACCAAAAACATTCAGTACTTC; CDR3 protein: CASSPLDKTKNIQYF
clone size: -; J gene: TRBJ1-2; D gene: -; V gene: TRBV15; CDR3 DNA: TGTGCCACCAGCCTAAGGTCGGGCTATGGCTACACCTTC; CDR3 protein: CATSLRSGYGYTF